This T cell receptor beta chain was sequenced during a study of shared clonotypes between healthy human individuals (dated by TCRdb to 2020 to 2021). About the investigation overall: The cohort comprised a couple of women and three men aged 18 to 49 years. Per donor, three plates each were used for CD4 naive and CD4 memory, two for CD8 naive, and one for CD8 memory. Leukapheresis yielded between about 0.8 and 9.5 billion PBMCs per donor. To increase sequencing depth and limit assay-specific biases, different laboratories used diverse techniques to prepare libraries and sequence TCR repertoires. Blood TCR repertoires of a handful of healthy adults were deeply sequenced to estimate repertoire size and the extent of clonotype sharing between individuals.

Overall results and qualifications from the work: Based on pairwise subsampling, the degree of clonotype sharing among donors was expected to be affected by sequencing depth. Because the study included only a small number of donors, the genetic and exposure-history diversity represented was limited. Clonotypes shared by all four sorted-subset donors showed higher generation probabilities than non-shared clonotypes. When four donors were compared, the shared fraction of clonotypes was about 5.5% for naive CD4, around 4% for naive CD8, more than 2% for memory CD4, and 0.35% to 0.4% for memory CD8. Naive subsets generally had larger estimated clonotype richness than memory subsets. Even with the large sequencing depth, rarefaction of the sorted-subset datasets indicated that sequencing was incomplete. Sampling was restricted to blood, and TCR repertoires in tissues likely differ from the TCR repertoires found in blood.

Donors were healthy HIV-negative adults with no recently reported acute infections or vaccinations. All donors were Caucasian adults living in Nashville, Tennessee, USA. CD4+ T cells were enriched through magnetic negative selection, after which naive cells were positively selected on CD45RA and the remaining negative fraction served as the memory subset. Blood was collected by leukapheresis, and PBMCs were isolated by Ficoll-Histopaque density gradient centrifugation and then cryopreserved in liquid nitrogen vapor phase. Analytical flow cytometry was used to check the purity and quantity of every magnetically sorted T cell population. Genomic DNA was isolated from every sorted fraction and measured by UV absorbance on a Nanodrop 2000c. Using the deep immunoSEQ assay, TCR CDR3 regions were amplified from genomic DNA by multiplex PCR. For each cell subset, the extracted genomic DNA was distributed evenly across all wells of several immunoSEQ 96-well plates, and each plate served as one replicate. Each replicate PCR for sorted subsets received about 220 ng genomic DNA, equal to about 30,000 T cell genomes. The purified libraries were quantified using a Qubit 3.0 fluorometer, sized with a Bioanalyzer 2100, and then quantified again using the KAPA Library Quantification kit. Every immunoSEQ 96-well plate was sequenced on a dedicated single-read 150-cycle Illumina NextSeq 550 flow cell. As for the authors' bioinformatics: Because only junctional sequences without quality scores were contained in the immunoSEQ output, filtering matching that applied to full-length reads could not be performed. Sequences were annotated with PyIR, a Python wrapper for IgBLAST v1.9, and V/J genes and CDR3 were assigned using IMGT germline references. Reads were removed for weak V/J assignments (E-value above 1e-6), missing CDR3, stop codons, out-of-frame junctions, or ambiguous translated residues. V3J clonotypes were defined as sequences sharing an identical inferred V gene, J gene, and CDR3 amino acid sequence. To compute the percentage overlap between repertoires, the number of shared unique clonotypes was divided by the size of the smaller repertoire. Three approaches were used to assess repertoire richness: RTK rarefaction, the Chao1 estimator, and Recon v2.1 estimates of unobserved clonotypes. Generation probabilities for all TCRbeta clonotypes obtained by the gDNA method from several donors were computed using OLGA. The clones in this table, taken by TCRdb from immuneACCESS, are in-frame only. Not every clone is retained; where verified, under half of the shortfall comes from an unresolved V gene, and the cause of the rest is unknown. V, J and clone size were drawn from that table, and D and trimming were deduced from the DNA. The sample table contains about 360,000 clones; only one count was recorded for about 70% of them. Around 9.3% of the sample lies in the top ten.

This clone appeared once. Its antigen remains undetermined. Base qualities are not provided; no much larger clone lies one nucleotide away. The source is a man aged 25-45 years in good health. Material for sequencing was memory CD4+ T cells sorted from blood. The cell subset or site label, as the study defines it: CD45RA-negative fraction.

The CDR3 amino acid sequence is: CASSEVDRAYSYEQYF. The nucleotide sequence reads TGTGCCAGCAGCGAGGTTGACAGGGCCTACTCCTACGAGCAGTACTTC. Recombination joined TRBV2 with TRBJ2-7; TRBD1 matches 7 bases in the middle. The V end gives up 6 bases and the J end 0 bases, leaving 11 bases in the junction not matched to a gene. The germline V gene yields SNHLY for CDR1 and FYNNEI for CDR2. The CDR3 measures 16 amino acids from cysteine to phenylalanine. Just CDR3 DNA is preserved here, 48 bases in frame from base 1.